These 27 T cell receptor beta chains were all obtained from the same sample, sequenced in a study of T cells after posttransplantation cyclophosphamide. A marrow graft followed busulfan-fludarabine conditioning, with cyclophosphamide on days +3 and +4. Produced via immunoSEQ multiplex PCR; TCRdb's table is partial and in-frame only. The table includes 6,700 or so clones, approximately 82% detected once. This specimen consisted of CD8+ T cells sorted from PBMCs, obtained approximately 1,300 days after allogeneic stem cell transplant with posttransplant cyclophosphamide. The source is a female patient aged 45-60 years who received an allogeneic stem cell transplant from a related donor, was CMV-positive, and had no GVHD. The T cells may come from the graft donor.

The chain combines TRBV5-4 with TRBJ2-7; tentative D call: TRBD2 (6 bases). Trimming took 4 bases from V and 3 from J, leaving 11 bases between them. Per the germline V gene, CDR1 is SGHNT and CDR2 is YYREEE (reference sequence). The CDR3 totals 13 residues. CDR3 loop: CASSPGTFYEQYF. CDR3 DNA sequence: TGTGCCAGCAGCCCGGGGACTTTCTACGAGCAGTACTTC. Together with reference TRBV5-4 and TRBJ2-7, the CDR3 gives the full variable domain: ETGVTQSPTHLIKTRGQQVTLRCSSQSGHNTVSWYQQALGQGPQFIFQYYREEENGRGNFPPRFSGLQFPNYSSELNVNALELDDSALYLCASSPGTFYEQYFGPGTRLTVT.

A few counts support this clone. This rearrangement joins TRBV4-3 to TRBJ2-2; TRBD1 is a possible D gene (5 bases). The CDR3 contains 15 residues. CDR1 and CDR2 (germline): LGHNA, YSLEER. V was pared by 2 bases and J by 0 bases, with 7 bases between. Written as DNA, the CDR3 is TGCGCCAGCAGCCAACAACAGGCGAACACCGGGGAGCTGTTTTTT. It translates to CASSQQQANTGELFF.

This chain connects TRBV19 to TRBJ2-1; TRBD1 matches 11 bases. Germline CDR1 reads LNHDA; CDR2 reads SQIVND (reference sequence). The length of the CDR3 is 15 residues. V shed 6 bases, J shed 8 bases, and the junction held 9 bases outside the gene matches. CDR3 coding DNA: TGTGCCAGTAGGCCCGGACAGGGGGCGTACGATGAGCAGTTCTTC. Protein sequence: CASRPGQGAYDEQFF.

V and J are TRBV7-3 and TRBJ2-7; D is uncertain. Per the germline V gene, CDR1 is SGHTA and CDR2 is FQGTGA. V was pared by 5 bases and J by 6 bases, with 14 bases between. This CDR3 comprises 13 residues. The CDR3 DNA reads as TGTGCCAGCAGCCAGGATCAGCAAGGCGAGCAGTACTTC. Translation gives CASSQDQQGEQYF.

This clone showed up just once. The V and J genes are TRBV4-3 and TRBJ2-5; 7 nucleotides line up with TRBD2. CDR1 LGHNA and CDR2 YSLEER come from the germline V gene. The CDR3 is 16 residues long. Unmatched junction bases numbered 7, after V lost 1 base and J lost 2 bases. The CDR3 coding sequence is TGCGCCAGCAGCCAAGTTTCGGGAGCGGGACAAGAGACCCAGTACTTC. Amino acids: CASSQVSGAGQETQYF.

This clone was recorded once. V gene TRBV15 combines with J gene TRBJ2-3; D remains unclear. This CDR3 spans 12 amino acids. The V and J ends lost 0 bases and 6 bases respectively, with 4 bases between them. CDR1 and CDR2 (germline): LNHNV, YYDKDF (reference sequence). CDR3 in amino acids: CATSRDPDTQYF. The DNA for the CDR3 is TGTGCCACCAGCAGAGATCCGGATACGCAGTATTTT.

The V and J genes are TRBV28 and TRBJ2-7, with TRBD1 matching 10 bases. The CDR3 spans 18 residues. V was pared by 5 bases and J by 4 bases, with 17 bases of the junction left unmatched. Germline CDR1 is MDHEN and CDR2 is SYDVKM. The CDR3 protein is CASSLGTGADIGIYEQYF. CDR3 sequence (DNA): TGTGCCAGCAGTCTGGGGACAGGGGCCGACATTGGAATATACGAGCAGTACTTC.

The genes are TRBV11-2 and TRBJ2-1; 7 positions match TRBD1. This CDR3 contains 17 residues. Looked up from germline, CDR1 is SGHAT and CDR2 is FQNNGV. V was clipped by 3 bases and J by 0 bases; unmatched bases: 8. For the CDR3, the DNA is TGTGCCAGCAGCTTGGAACAGGGGCCCGGCTCCTACAATGAGCAGTTCTTC. Its translation: CASSLEQGPGSYNEQFF. Full variable domain (missing parts from reference TRBV11-2 and TRBJ2-1): EAGVAQSPRYKIIEKRQSVAFWCNPISGHATLYWYQQILGQGPKLLIQFQNNGVVDDSQLPKDRFSAERLKGVDSTLKIQPAKLEDSAVYLCASSLEQGPGSYNEQFFGPGTRLTVL.

This clone occurred once. The rearrangement links TRBV19 to TRBJ2-7; 7 bases agree with TRBD2. V shed 3 bases, J shed 0 bases, and the junction held 14 bases outside the gene matches. This CDR3 has 18 residues. The germline gives CDR1 LNHDA, CDR2 SQIVND (reference sequence). The CDR3 loop is CASSIKASGPIGSYEQYF. DNA of the CDR3: TGTGCCAGTAGTATTAAAGCTAGCGGACCCATTGGCTCCTACGAGCAGTACTTC.

This clone was seen just once. The chain carries TRBV27 and TRBJ2-7, with 10 bases matching TRBD2. CDR3 size: 16 residues. Looked up from germline, CDR1 is MNHEY and CDR2 is SMNVEV (reference sequence). V was pared by 2 bases and J by 0 bases, with 4 bases of the junction left unmatched. CDR3: CASSLLGLAVSYEQYF. The DNA of the CDR3 is TGTGCCAGCAGTTTACTCGGACTAGCGGTCTCCTACGAGCAGTACTTC.

The V and J genes are TRBV5-6 and TRBJ2-5; 11 bases line up with TRBD1. Trimming removed 6 bases from V and 3 bases from J; junction bases left unmatched: 4. Germline V gives CDR1 SGHDT, CDR2 YYEEEE. The CDR3 is 14 amino acids. The CDR3 DNA is TGTGCCAGCAACGTGGGACAGGGGGAAGAGACCCAGTACTTC. Encoded protein: CASNVGQGEETQYF. Using reference TRBV5-6 and TRBJ2-5 for the parts outside the CDR3, the full variable domain is DAGVTQSPTHLIKTRGQQVTLRCSPKSGHDTVSWYQQALGQGPQFIFQYYEEEERQRGNFPDRFSGHQFPNYSSELNVNALLLGDSALYLCASNVGQGEETQYFGPGTRLLVL.

The J gene is TRBJ2-1, the V gene TRBV19; D unresolved. V lost 2 bases to trimming and J lost 7 bases, with 12 bases between them. CDR1 is LNHDA, CDR2 SQIVND, per germline (reference sequence). The CDR3 consists of 14 residues. The CDR3 DNA follows: TGTGCCAGTAGTATATTTTCCGGGTGGAATGAGCAGTTCTTC. Amino acids: CASSIFSGWNEQFF.

This chain links TRBV27 with TRBJ1-1; a weak D match, TRBD1 (6 bases). The V gene's germline CDR1 is MNHEY and CDR2 SMNVEV (reference sequence). V was cut by 5 bases and J by 1 base, with 14 bases left in between. This CDR3 is built from 15 residues. CDR3 loop: CASSPVGQTNTEAFF. The DNA for the CDR3 is TGTGCCAGCAGTCCAGTCGGACAGACGAACACTGAAGCTTTCTTT.

This clone has just one count. The V gene is TRBV7-6, the J gene TRBJ2-5; 12 positions match TRBD2. This CDR3 region has 16 residues. Germline CDR1 is SGHVS and CDR2 is FNYEAQ. The J segment lost 5 bases and the V segment lost 5 bases, leaving 9 bases of the junction unmatched. CDR3 protein: CASSETSGSPGETQYF. CDR3 DNA sequence: TGTGCCAGCAGCGAGACTAGCGGGAGTCCAGGGGAGACCCAGTACTTC.

The chain links TRBV2 to TRBJ2-1; D might be TRBD2 (6 bases). Germline CDR1 and CDR2: SNHLY and FYNNEI. The V gene lost 8 bases and the J gene lost 4 bases, with 18 bases spanning the gap. This CDR3 region has 15 residues. In DNA form, the CDR3 reads TGTGCCAGCCGCATGGGGCGGGACCCTTACAATGAGCAGTTCTTC. Protein product: CASRMGRDPYNEQFF.

The V and J genes are TRBV11-2 and TRBJ2-7, with no clear D. Germline CDR1 is SGHAT and CDR2 is FQNNGV. The CDR3 runs 12 residues. V lost 1 base and J lost 5, with 6 bases in between. CDR3 nucleotide sequence: TGTGCCAGCAGCTTAGGTCTAAACGAGCAGTACTTC. Residues: CASSLGLNEQYF.

The gene calls are TRBV6-6 and TRBJ1-1; possible D gene TRBD1, 5 bases. CDR1 is MNHNY and CDR2 is SVGAGI in the germline V gene (reference sequence). CDR3 length: 16 amino acids. V dropped 5 bases and J dropped 0 bases, with 16 bases sitting between them. The CDR3 loop reads CASSRWDGRMNTEAFF. DNA of the CDR3: TGTGCCAGCAGTCGTTGGGACGGGAGAATGAACACTGAAGCTTTCTTT.

This chain links TRBV6-6 with TRBJ2-2; D remains ambiguous. CDR1 MNHNY and CDR2 SVGAGI come from the germline V gene (reference sequence). V dropped 1 base and J dropped 4 bases, with 10 bases sitting between them. There are 15 residues in the CDR3. The CDR3 reads CASSYYALSTGELFF. The CDR3 DNA is TGTGCCAGCAGTTACTACGCGCTTTCCACCGGGGAGCTGTTTTTT.

A few counts support this clone. This sequence joins TRBV4-2 and TRBJ2-7; D remains unclear. This CDR3 is 13 amino acids long. The V and J ends lost 4 bases and 2 bases respectively, with 9 bases between them. The germline gives CDR1 LGHNA, CDR2 YNFKEQ. The CDR3 bases are TGTGCCAGCAGCCTATCGATAGCCTACGAGCAGTACTTC. Its translation is CASSLSIAYEQYF.

The chain is built from TRBV7-3 and TRBJ2-3; 7 nucleotides agree with TRBD2. This CDR3 contains 16 residues. Per germline, CDR1 SGHTA and CDR2 FQGTGA. V lost 2 bases and J lost 1; bases outside the gene matches: 6. CDR3 bases: TGTGCCAGCAGCTTAGGGGGTGCGGGGGGCACAGATACGCAGTATTTT. It translates to CASSLGGAGGTDTQYF.

This sequence joins TRBV15 and TRBJ2-7, with 9 bases lining up with TRBD1. CDR3 length equals 13 residues. V gave up 8 bases and J gave up 4 bases; unmatched junction bases: 6. CDR1 and CDR2 (germline): LNHNV, YYDKDF (reference sequence). The CDR3 loop reads CATGWDREYEQYF. CDR3 nucleotides: TGTGCCACCGGTTGGGACAGGGAATACGAGCAGTACTTC.

This chain links TRBV27 with TRBJ2-1; TRBD2 agrees at 13 bases. Germline CDR1 and CDR2: MNHEY and SMNVEV (reference sequence). The CDR3 contains 15 residues. J was trimmed by 4 bases and V by 3 bases; bases with no gene match: 0. The DNA for the CDR3 is TGTGCCAGCAGTTTGACTAGCGGGGGGTACAATGAGCAGTTCTTC. This gives the protein CASSLTSGGYNEQFF.

V and J are TRBV4-1 and TRBJ2-7; 10 nucleotides align to TRBD2. J gave up 3 bases and V 3 bases, and 11 bases lay outside the gene matches. The CDR3 is 17 residues long. Germline assignment: CDR1 MGHRA and CDR2 YSYEKL. CDR3 bases: TGCGCCAGCAGCCAGACAGCGGGAGGGCTTAAGGACTACGAGCAGTACTTC. Translated, it gives CASSQTAGGLKDYEQYF.

The chain has TRBV2 and TRBJ1-2, with 8 bases aligning to TRBD1. The CDR3 covers 18 residues. The germline V gene encodes CDR1 SNHLY and CDR2 FYNNEI. The ends lost 3 bases at V and 4 bases at J; junction bases unmatched: 16. Written as DNA, the CDR3 is TGTGCCAGCAGTGATCCAAGATTTCAGGGGGCGCCGAGCTATGGCTACACCTTC. Its protein product is CASSDPRFQGAPSYGYTF.

The rearrangement joins TRBV15 to TRBJ2-3, with 9 bases lining up with TRBD1. Germline V gives CDR1 LNHNV, CDR2 YYDKDF (reference sequence). The CDR3 runs to 12 residues. The J segment lost 10 bases and the V segment lost 3 bases, leaving 2 bases of the junction unmatched. The CDR3 loop is CATSSWTGAQYF. CDR3 sequence (DNA): TGTGCCACCAGCAGTTGGACAGGGGCGCAGTATTTT.

The chain joins TRBV29-1 to TRBJ2-7, with 7 bases lining up with TRBD2. V gave up 5 bases and J gave up 2 bases; unmatched junction bases: 3. Germline V gives CDR1 SQVTM, CDR2 ANQGSEA. This CDR3 is built from 12 residues. The DNA of the CDR3 is TGCAGCGTTTCAGCGGGGACCTACGAGCAGTACTTC. Translated, it gives CSVSAGTYEQYF.

The chain recombines TRBV10-3 with TRBJ2-1; D may be TRBD2 (5 bases). Trimming shortened V by 4 bases and J by 0 bases, and 10 bases separated the two germline ends. The CDR3 runs to 15 residues. CDR1 and CDR2 from the germline V gene are ENHRY and SYGVKD. The CDR3, as DNA: TGTGCCATCAGTGTCCCTGGGAGCTCCTACAATGAGCAGTTCTTC. Protein sequence: CAISVPGSSYNEQFF.